Detailed here is one T cell receptor (beta chain). The data were obtained in a study of blood T cell repertoires in COVID-19. Study as a whole: Samples taken during acute and convalescent COVID-19 were collected in the United States, Italy and Spain. From T cells, B-cell-depleted T cells, or PBMCs came the material, which was cDNA or gDNA.

Per the study methods: Reference gene primers were amplified, and this amplification served to estimate nucleated cell counts. Some clones are missing from TCRdb's copy, which holds only in-frame ones; the method was immunoSEQ multiplex PCR. V and J calls plus clone size are reproduced from that table; the DNA served to infer D and trimming. The data contain more than 100,000 clones, roughly 83% of them singletons. The receptor was isolated from a woman in her forties or fifties with acute or convalescent COVID-19. Sequencing was done on a sample of peripheral blood.

CDR3 sequence: CASIPTGVYGYTF. The CDR3 nucleotides are TGTGCCAGCATACCGACAGGGGTATATGGCTACACCTTC. The chain uses TRBV6-5 and TRBJ1-2; 8 bases line up with TRBD1. Germline V gives CDR1 MNHEY, CDR2 SVGAGI. After removal of 7 bases from V and 5 bases from J, the junction contained 6 bases not matched to a gene. CDR3 length: 13 residues.